The 14 T cell receptor beta chains listed next were all sequenced from one sample in a study of cytomegalovirus exposure and HLA in healthy donors. Both 60 Vbeta primers and 13 Jbeta primers went into the PCR. The repertoire was sequenced with immunoSEQ multiplex PCR; TCRdb's copy has only in-frame clones and lacks some. The sample carries around 150,000 clones, about 80% recorded once. Sequenced sample: PBMCs. All receptors derive from a man younger than 45 in good health and CMV-seronegative.

This clone came up once. The gene calls are TRBV4-3 and TRBJ2-1, with 9 bases identical to TRBD2. Germline CDR1 is LGHNA and CDR2 is YSLEER. Unmatched junction bases numbered 5, after V lost 4 bases and J lost 4 bases. The CDR3 is made up of 15 amino acids. In nucleotides, the CDR3 is TGCGCCAGCAGCCCGAGCGGGGGGATTTACAATGAGCAGTTCTTC. Protein sequence: CASSPSGGIYNEQFF.

V is TRBV10-1 and J is TRBJ2-3; TRBD2 matches 15 bases. CDR3 length equals 17 residues. Germline-derived CDR1 and CDR2 are WNHNN and SYGVQD (reference sequence). After removal of 8 bases from V and 1 base from J, the junction contained 7 bases not matched to a gene. The CDR3 DNA reads as TGCGCCAGCGGTGGACTAGCGGGGGGGCCGGGCACAGATACGCAGTATTTT. Its translation is CASGGLAGGPGTDTQYF.

Here the CDR3 DNA reads TGTGCCAGCAGTCGCGGACAGGGCCTTGAAAAACTGTTTTTT. Its translation: CASSRGQGLEKLFF. V is TRBV6-1 and J is TRBJ1-4; 8 bases fit TRBD1. V lost 5 bases to trimming and J lost 7 bases; unmatched junction nucleotides: 6. The germline CDR1 and CDR2 sequences are MNHNS and SASEGT. The CDR3 contains 14 residues.

This rearrangement joins TRBV29-1 to TRBJ2-1; D is possibly TRBD1 (6 bases). CDR3 length: 17 residues. V dropped 6 bases and J dropped 5 bases, with 26 bases sitting between them. Germline-derived CDR1 and CDR2 are SQVTM and ANQGSEA. CDR3 bases: TGCAGCGTGGCCCCTCCGCAGGGGAAGACATTTGACAATGAGCAGTTCTTC. Translation gives CSVAPPQGKTFDNEQFF.

This chain uses TRBV7-3 with TRBJ1-2; 9 bases are shared with TRBD1. This CDR3 is built from 16 residues. V shed 0 bases and J 8 bases; nucleotides not matched to a gene: 10. Germline V gives CDR1 SGHTA, CDR2 FQGTGA. The CDR3 loop is CASSLTSGTGTLGYTF. The CDR3 DNA reads as TGTGCCAGCAGCTTAACGAGTGGGACAGGGACATTGGGCTACACCTTC.

The rearrangement links TRBV6-5 to TRBJ1-1, with 7 bases fitting TRBD1. The germline gives CDR1 MNHEY, CDR2 SVGAGI. Trimming took 6 bases from V and 2 from J; bases not matched to a gene: 3. CDR3 size: 13 residues. The CDR3 loop is CASRDRSNTEAFF. The DNA of the CDR3 is TGTGCCAGCAGGGACAGGTCTAACACTGAAGCTTTCTTT.

This clone has a handful of counts. The chain is built from TRBV13 and TRBJ2-1; 8 bases align to TRBD2. The CDR3 contains 14 residues. The J segment lost 9 bases and the V segment lost 1 base, leaving 5 bases of the junction unmatched. Germline CDR1 is PRHDT and CDR2 is FYEKMQ (reference sequence). Here the CDR3 reads CASSLAGGPSEQFF. CDR3 in DNA: TGTGCCAGCAGCTTAGCGGGAGGGCCGAGTGAGCAGTTCTTC.

DNA for the CDR3: TGTGCCAGCAGCGACCGGACGGACTCCGCCATTTATGGCTACACCTTC. Translated: CASSDRTDSAIYGYTF. The rearrangement joins TRBV9 to TRBJ1-2; D gene uncertain. Germline V CDR1 and CDR2: SGDLS, YYNGEE. V was shortened by 3 bases and J by 5 bases, with 20 bases between the two germline ends. This CDR3 spans 16 amino acids. The full variable domain, rest sourced from reference TRBV9 and TRBJ1-2, is DSGVTQTPKHLITATGQRVTLRCSPRSGDLSVYWYQQSLDQGLQFLIQYYNGEERAKGNILERFSAQQFPDLHSELNLSSLELGDSALYFCASSDRTDSAIYGYTFGSGTRLTVV.

In its sample, this clone was seen once. This chain uses TRBV29-1 with TRBJ2-2, with TRBD1 as a possible D gene (5 bases). V gave up 0 bases and J gave up 10 bases, with 9 bases separating them. The CDR3 spans 12 residues. Germline V gene lookup returns CDR1 SQVTM and CDR2 ANQGSEA. As DNA, the CDR3 is TGCAGCGTTGAAGAAGAAGGACAGGAGCTGTTTTTT. The encoded protein is CSVEEEGQELFF.

The chain carries TRBV19 and TRBJ1-1; 8 bases line up with TRBD1. The V and J ends lost 3 bases and 5 bases, in that order; junction bases with no gene match: 8. The germline V gene has CDR1 LNHDA and CDR2 SQIVND (reference sequence). CDR3 length: 15 residues. CDR3 nucleotides: TGTGCCAGTAGTATGGGGCAGGGGGCAAGGACTGAAGCTTTCTTT. Residues: CASSMGQGARTEAFF.

The gene calls are TRBV9 and TRBJ1-1; unclear D gene. V gave up 0 bases and J gave up 1 base, with 13 bases separating them. The length of the CDR3 is 16 residues. Germline-derived CDR1 and CDR2 are SGDLS and YYNGEE. CDR3 sequence: CASSVGASPGNTEAFF. CDR3 DNA sequence: TGTGCCAGCAGCGTAGGGGCCTCCCCCGGGAACACTGAAGCTTTCTTT. The full variable domain, with the rest looked up from reference TRBV9 and TRBJ1-1, is DSGVTQTPKHLITATGQRVTLRCSPRSGDLSVYWYQQSLDQGLQFLIQYYNGEERAKGNILERFSAQQFPDLHSELNLSSLELGDSALYFCASSVGASPGNTEAFFGQGTRLTVV.

The gene calls are TRBV27 and TRBJ2-3; a possible D gene is TRBD2 (7 bases). V lost 0 bases and J 10 bases, leaving 23 bases between the germline ends. CDR1 MNHEY and CDR2 SMNVEV come from the germline V gene (reference sequence). This CDR3 is built from 17 residues. Written as DNA, the CDR3 is TGTGCCAGCAGTTTATCGAAGGGGGGGCTCCTTCCCTGGCCGCAGTATTTT. Amino acid sequence: CASSLSKGGLLPWPQYF.

This clone has just a few counts. The V call is TRBV7-2, the J call TRBJ1-2; tentative D call: TRBD1 (6 bases). The CDR3 has 14 amino acids. Trimming stripped 6 bases from V and 8 bases from J, with 19 bases between. Germline V lookup: CDR1 SGHTA, CDR2 FQGNSA. The CDR3 loop reads CASRPTGAVRGYTF. The CDR3 DNA reads TGTGCCAGCAGACCGACAGGCGCCGTGAGAGGCTACACCTTC. The full variable domain, with the rest looked up from reference TRBV7-2 and TRBJ1-2, is GAGVSQSPSNKVTEKGKDVELRCDPISGHTALYWYRQSLGQGLEFLIYFQGNSAPDKSGLPSDRFSAERTGGSVSTLTIQRTQQEDSAVYLCASRPTGAVRGYTFGSGTRLTVV.

Written as DNA, the CDR3 is TGCGCCAGCAGCTTGGAACCCACAGGGACAGGGACCTATGGCTACACCTTC. Translating it yields CASSLEPTGTGTYGYTF. The rearrangement joins TRBV5-1 to TRBJ1-2; TRBD1 matches 9 bases. This CDR3 has 17 residues. V shed 0 bases and J 4 bases; nucleotides not matched to a gene: 10. Germline assignment: CDR1 SGHRS and CDR2 YFSETQ. The variable domain in full, with the rest retrieved from reference TRBV5-1 and TRBJ1-2, is KAGVTQTPRYLIKTRGQQVTLSCSPISGHRSVSWYQQTPGQGLQFLFEYFSETQRNKGNFPGRFSGRQFSNSRSEMNVSTLELGDSALYLCASSLEPTGTGTYGYTFGSGTRLTVV.